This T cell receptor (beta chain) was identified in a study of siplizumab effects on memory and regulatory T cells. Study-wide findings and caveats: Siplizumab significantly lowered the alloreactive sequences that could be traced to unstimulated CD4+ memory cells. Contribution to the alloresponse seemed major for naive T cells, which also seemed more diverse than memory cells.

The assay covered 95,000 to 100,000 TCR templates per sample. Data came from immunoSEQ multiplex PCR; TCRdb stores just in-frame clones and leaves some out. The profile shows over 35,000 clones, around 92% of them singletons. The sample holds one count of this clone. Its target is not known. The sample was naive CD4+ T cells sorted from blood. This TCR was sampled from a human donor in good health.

This CDR3 reads CASSPPALAEAFF. Here the CDR3 DNA reads TGTGCCAGCTCACCGCCAGCTCTAGCTGAAGCTTTCTTT. The chain is built from TRBV18 and TRBJ1-1, with D uncertain. From germline, CDR1 is KGHSH and CDR2 LQKENI. V was shortened by 3 bases and J by 6 bases, with 11 bases between the two germline ends. This CDR3 comprises 13 residues.